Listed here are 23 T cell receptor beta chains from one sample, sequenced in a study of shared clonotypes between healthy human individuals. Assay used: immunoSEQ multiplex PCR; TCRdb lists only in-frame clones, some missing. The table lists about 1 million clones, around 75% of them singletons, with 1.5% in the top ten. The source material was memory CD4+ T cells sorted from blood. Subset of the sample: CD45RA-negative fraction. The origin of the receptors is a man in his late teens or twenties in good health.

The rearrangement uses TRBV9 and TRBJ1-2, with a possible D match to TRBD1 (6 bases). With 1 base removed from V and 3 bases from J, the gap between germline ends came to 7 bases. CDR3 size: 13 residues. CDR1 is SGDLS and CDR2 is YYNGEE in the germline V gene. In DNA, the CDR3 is TGTGCCAGCAGCGTACCAGGGGACTATGGCTACACCTTC. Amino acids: CASSVPGDYGYTF.

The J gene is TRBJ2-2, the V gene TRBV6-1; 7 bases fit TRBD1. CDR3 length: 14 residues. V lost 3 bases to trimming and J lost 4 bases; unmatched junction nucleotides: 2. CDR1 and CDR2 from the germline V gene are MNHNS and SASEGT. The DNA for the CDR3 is TGTGCCAGCAGTGACAGGGGGTTCACCGGGGAGCTGTTTTTT. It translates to CASSDRGFTGELFF.

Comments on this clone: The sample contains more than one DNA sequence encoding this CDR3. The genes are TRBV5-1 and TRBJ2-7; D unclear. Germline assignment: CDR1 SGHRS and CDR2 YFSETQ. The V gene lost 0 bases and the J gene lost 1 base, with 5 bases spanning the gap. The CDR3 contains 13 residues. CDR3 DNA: TGCGCCAGCAGCTTGGCCTCTTCCTACGAGCAGTACTTC. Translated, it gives CASSLASSYEQYF.

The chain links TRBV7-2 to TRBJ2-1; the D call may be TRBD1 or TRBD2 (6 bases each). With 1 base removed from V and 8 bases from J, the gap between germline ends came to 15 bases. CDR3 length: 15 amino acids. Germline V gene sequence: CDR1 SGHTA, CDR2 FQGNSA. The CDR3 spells CASSLGQGRIYEQFF. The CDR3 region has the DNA TGTGCCAGCAGCTTAGGCCAGGGGAGGATTTATGAGCAGTTCTTC.

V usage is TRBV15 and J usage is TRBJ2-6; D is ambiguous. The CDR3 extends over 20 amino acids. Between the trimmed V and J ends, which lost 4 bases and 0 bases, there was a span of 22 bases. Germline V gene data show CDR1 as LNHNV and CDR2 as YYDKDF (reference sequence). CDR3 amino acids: CATSKEVIDIWSSGANVLTF. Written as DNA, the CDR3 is TGTGCCACCAGCAAAGAAGTAATTGACATTTGGAGCTCTGGGGCCAACGTCCTGACTTTC.

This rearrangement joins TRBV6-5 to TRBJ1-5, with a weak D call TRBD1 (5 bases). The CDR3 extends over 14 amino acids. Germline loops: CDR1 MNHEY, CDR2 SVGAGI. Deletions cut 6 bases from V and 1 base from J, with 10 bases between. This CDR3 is CASRGDWSNQPQHF. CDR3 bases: TGTGCCAGCAGAGGGGACTGGAGCAATCAGCCCCAGCATTTT.

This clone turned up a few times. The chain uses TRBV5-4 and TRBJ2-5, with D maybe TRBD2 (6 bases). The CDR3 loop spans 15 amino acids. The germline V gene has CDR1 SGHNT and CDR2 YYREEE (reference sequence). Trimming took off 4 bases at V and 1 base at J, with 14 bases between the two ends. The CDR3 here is CASSPLGGLQETQYF. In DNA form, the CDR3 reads TGTGCCAGCAGCCCTCTGGGGGGACTCCAAGAGACCCAGTACTTC.

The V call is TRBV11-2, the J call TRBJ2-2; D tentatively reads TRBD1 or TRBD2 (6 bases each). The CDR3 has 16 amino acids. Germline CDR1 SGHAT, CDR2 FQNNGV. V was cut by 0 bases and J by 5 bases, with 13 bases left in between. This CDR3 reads CASSLEGGIGTGELFF. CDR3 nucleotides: TGTGCCAGCAGCTTAGAAGGGGGGATCGGGACCGGGGAGCTGTTTTTT.

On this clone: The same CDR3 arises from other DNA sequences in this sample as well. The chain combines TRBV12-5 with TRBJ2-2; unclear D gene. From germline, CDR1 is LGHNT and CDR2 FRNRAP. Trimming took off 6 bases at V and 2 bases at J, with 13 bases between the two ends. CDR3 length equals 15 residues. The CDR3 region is CASGPSGVNTGELFF. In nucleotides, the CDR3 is TGTGCTAGTGGACCCTCAGGCGTAAACACCGGGGAGCTGTTTTTT.

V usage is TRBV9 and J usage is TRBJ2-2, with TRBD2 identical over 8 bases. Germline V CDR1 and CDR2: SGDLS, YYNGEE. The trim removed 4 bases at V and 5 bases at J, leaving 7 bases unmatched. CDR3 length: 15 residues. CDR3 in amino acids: CASSPAGAVTGELFF. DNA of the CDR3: TGTGCCAGCAGCCCAGCGGGAGCGGTAACCGGGGAGCTGTTTTTT. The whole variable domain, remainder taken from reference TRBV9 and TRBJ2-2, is DSGVTQTPKHLITATGQRVTLRCSPRSGDLSVYWYQQSLDQGLQFLIQYYNGEERAKGNILERFSAQQFPDLHSELNLSSLELGDSALYFCASSPAGAVTGELFFGEGSRLTVL.

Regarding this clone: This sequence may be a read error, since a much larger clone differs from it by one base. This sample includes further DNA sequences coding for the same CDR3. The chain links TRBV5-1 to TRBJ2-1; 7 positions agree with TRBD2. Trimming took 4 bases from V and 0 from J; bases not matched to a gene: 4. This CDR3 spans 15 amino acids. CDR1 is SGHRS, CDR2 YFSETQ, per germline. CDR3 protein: CASSPGRSSYNEQFF. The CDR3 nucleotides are TGCGCCAGCAGCCCCGGGAGGAGCTCCTACAATGAGCAGTTCTTC.

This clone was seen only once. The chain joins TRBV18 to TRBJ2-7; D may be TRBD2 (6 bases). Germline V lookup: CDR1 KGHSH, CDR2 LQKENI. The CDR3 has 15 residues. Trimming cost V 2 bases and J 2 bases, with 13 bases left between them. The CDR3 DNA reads TGTGCCAGCTCACCATCGACGGGAGAGACCTACGAGCAGTACTTC. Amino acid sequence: CASSPSTGETYEQYF.

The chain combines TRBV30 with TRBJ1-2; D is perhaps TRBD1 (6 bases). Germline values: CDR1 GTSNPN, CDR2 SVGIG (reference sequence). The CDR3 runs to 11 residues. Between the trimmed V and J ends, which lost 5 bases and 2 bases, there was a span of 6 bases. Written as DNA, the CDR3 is TGTGCCTGGGACAGGAACTATGGCTACACCTTC. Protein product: CAWDRNYGYTF.

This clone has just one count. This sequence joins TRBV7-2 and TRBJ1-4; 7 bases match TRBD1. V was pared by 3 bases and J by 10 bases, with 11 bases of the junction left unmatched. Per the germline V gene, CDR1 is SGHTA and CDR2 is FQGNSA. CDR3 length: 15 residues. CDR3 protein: CASSLPGQPLGKLFF. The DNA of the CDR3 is TGTGCCAGCAGCTTGCCGGGACAGCCCCTGGGAAAACTGTTTTTT.

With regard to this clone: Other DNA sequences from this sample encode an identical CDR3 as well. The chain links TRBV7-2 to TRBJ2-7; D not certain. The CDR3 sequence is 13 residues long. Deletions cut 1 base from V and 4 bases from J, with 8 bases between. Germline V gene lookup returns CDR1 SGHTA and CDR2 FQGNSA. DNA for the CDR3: TGTGCCAGCAGCTTAGTGGGCGGTTACGAGCAGTACTTC. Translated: CASSLVGGYEQYF.

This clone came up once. The CDR3 loop is CASSLGGQPSTDTQYF. CDR3 in DNA: TGCGCCAGCAGCTTGGGGGGGCAGCCAAGCACAGATACGCAGTATTTT. The chain employs TRBV5-1 and TRBJ2-3; a weak D match, TRBD1 (6 bases). V was cut by 0 bases and J by 0 bases, with 11 bases left in between. This CDR3 is built from 16 residues. CDR1 and CDR2 (germline): SGHRS, YFSETQ. Full variable domain (remainder filled in from reference TRBV5-1 and TRBJ2-3): KAGVTQTPRYLIKTRGQQVTLSCSPISGHRSVSWYQQTPGQGLQFLFEYFSETQRNKGNFPGRFSGRQFSNSRSEMNVSTLELGDSALYLCASSLGGQPSTDTQYFGPGTRLTVL.

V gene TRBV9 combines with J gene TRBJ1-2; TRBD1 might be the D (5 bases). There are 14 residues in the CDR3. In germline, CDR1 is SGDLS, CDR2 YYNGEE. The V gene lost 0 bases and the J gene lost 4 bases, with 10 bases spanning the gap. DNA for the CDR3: TGTGCCAGCAGCGTAGTTGCAGGGCCCTATGGCTACACCTTC. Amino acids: CASSVVAGPYGYTF.

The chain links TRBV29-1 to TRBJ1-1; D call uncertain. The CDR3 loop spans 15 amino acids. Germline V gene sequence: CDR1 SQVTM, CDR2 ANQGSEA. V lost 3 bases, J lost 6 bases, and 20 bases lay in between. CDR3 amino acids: CSVEYFRGIWSEAFF. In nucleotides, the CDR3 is TGCAGCGTTGAGTACTTTCGGGGAATTTGGTCTGAAGCTTTCTTT.

The DNA for the CDR3 is TGTGCCAGTAGTCACAAGGGAGATGGCACTGAAGCTTTCTTT. It yields the protein CASSHKGDGTEAFF. The chain joins TRBV19 to TRBJ1-1; D is ambiguous. Germline CDR1 LNHDA, CDR2 SQIVND (reference sequence). CDR3 size: 14 residues. Trimming removed 5 bases at V and 4 bases at J, with 14 bases between.

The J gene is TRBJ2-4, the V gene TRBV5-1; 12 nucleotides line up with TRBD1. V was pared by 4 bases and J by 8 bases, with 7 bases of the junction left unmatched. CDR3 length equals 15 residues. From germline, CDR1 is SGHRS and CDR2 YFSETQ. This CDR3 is CASSRDRGPIDIQYF. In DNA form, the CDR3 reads TGCGCCAGCAGCAGGGACAGGGGGCCCATAGACATTCAGTACTTC. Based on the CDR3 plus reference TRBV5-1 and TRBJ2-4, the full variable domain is KAGVTQTPRYLIKTRGQQVTLSCSPISGHRSVSWYQQTPGQGLQFLFEYFSETQRNKGNFPGRFSGRQFSNSRSEMNVSTLELGDSALYLCASSRDRGPIDIQYFGAGTRLSVL.

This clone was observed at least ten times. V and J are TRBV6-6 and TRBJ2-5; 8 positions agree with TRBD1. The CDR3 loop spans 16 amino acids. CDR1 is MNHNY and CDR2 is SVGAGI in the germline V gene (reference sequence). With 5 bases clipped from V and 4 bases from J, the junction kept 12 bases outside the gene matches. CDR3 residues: CASSRQSGQGRETQYF. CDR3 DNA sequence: TGTGCCAGCAGTCGCCAATCCGGACAGGGCCGAGAGACCCAGTACTTC.

CDR3 DNA: TGTGCCAGTACTCCCCCGAACGGTTCGGGGGGCTACACCTTC. It specifies CASTPPNGSGGYTF. The chain couples TRBV19 to TRBJ1-2; D remains unclear. The V gene's germline CDR1 is LNHDA and CDR2 SQIVND (reference sequence). V lost 7 bases to trimming and J lost 8 bases, with 20 bases between them. CDR3 length: 14 amino acids.

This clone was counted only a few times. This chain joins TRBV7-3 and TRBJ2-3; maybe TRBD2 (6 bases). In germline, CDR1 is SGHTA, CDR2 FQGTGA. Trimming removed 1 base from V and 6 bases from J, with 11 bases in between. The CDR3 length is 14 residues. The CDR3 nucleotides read TGTGCCAGCAGCTTAAGTATGGGGAGGGATACGCAGTATTTT. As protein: CASSLSMGRDTQYF.